This entry concerns a single TCR beta chain. Its antigen is unknown. From the reads, TCRdb called clonotypes with MiXCR, one entry per CDR3 protein. Among 900,000 to 950,000 distinct CDR3 sequences listed, approximately 31% were seen once. Trimming left V 11 bases short and J 3 bases short, with 7 bases between. Germline CDR1 and CDR2: MNHEY and SVGEGT. CDR3 length: 11 residues. This specimen comes from a study of T cell repertoires in cytomegalovirus infection. The sample here was cultured CD8+ T cells from PBMCs, taken from culture after CMV antigen stimulation. This sequence was found in a human donor in good health (CMV status not recorded). Some clones in this sample may be carry-over from other donors' samples. The chain joins TRBV6-2 or TRBV6-3 to TRBJ2-2; unclear D gene. The chain's CDR3 is CACTDTGELFF. The CDR3, as DNA: TGTGCCTGCACGGACACCGGGGAGCTGTTTTTT.